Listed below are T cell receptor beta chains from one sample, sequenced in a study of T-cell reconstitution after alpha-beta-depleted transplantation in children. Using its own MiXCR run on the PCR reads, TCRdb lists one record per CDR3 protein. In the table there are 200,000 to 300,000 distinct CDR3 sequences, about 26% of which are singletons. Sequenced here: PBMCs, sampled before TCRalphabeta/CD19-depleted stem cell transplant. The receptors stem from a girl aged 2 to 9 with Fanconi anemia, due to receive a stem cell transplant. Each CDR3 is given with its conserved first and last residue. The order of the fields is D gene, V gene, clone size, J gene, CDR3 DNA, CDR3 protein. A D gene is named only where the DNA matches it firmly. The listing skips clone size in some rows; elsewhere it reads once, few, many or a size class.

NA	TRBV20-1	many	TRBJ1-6	TGCAGTGCTACGCCGACGGGGCCCAATAATTCACCCCTCCACTTT	CSATPTGPNNSPLHF
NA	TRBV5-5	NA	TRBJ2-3	TGTGCCAGCAGCTTTGGACGGCGGTATTTT	CASSFGRRYF
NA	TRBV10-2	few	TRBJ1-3	TGCGCCAGCAGTGCCCCCGACGGGGGGCCCGGAAACACCATATATTTT	CASSAPDGGPGNTIYF
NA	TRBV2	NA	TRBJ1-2	TGTGCCAGCAGTGAAGTCTCCGTATATGGCTACACCTTC	CASSEVSVYGYTF
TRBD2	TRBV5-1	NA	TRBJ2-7	TGCGCCAGCAGCTTGGTCGGGGGGGTCTGGGACGAGCAGTACTTC	CASSLVGGVWDEQYF
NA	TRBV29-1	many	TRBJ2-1	TGCAGCGTTGGGTTGGTGGGATCGCAGTTCTTC	CSVGLVGSQFF
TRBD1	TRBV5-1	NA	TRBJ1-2	TGCGCCAGCAGCTTAGTCAGGGGGCCCGATGGCTACACCTTC	CASSLVRGPDGYTF
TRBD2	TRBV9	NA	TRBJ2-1	TGTGCCAGCAGCGGACCAGCGGGGCGCGACTCCTACAATGAGCAGTTCTTC	CASSGPAGRDSYNEQFF
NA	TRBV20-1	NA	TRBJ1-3	TGCAGTGCTAGTAGGGCTCGAGCTGGAAACACCATATATTTT	CSASRARAGNTIYF
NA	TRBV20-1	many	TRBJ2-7	TGCAGTGCTAGAGCGCGGAGGGCCTACGAGCAGTACTTC	CSARARRAYEQYF
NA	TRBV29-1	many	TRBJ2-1	TGCAGCGTTGAAGATCGTAGCTCCTACAATGAGCAGTTCTTC	CSVEDRSSYNEQFF
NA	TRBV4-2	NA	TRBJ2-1	TGTGCCAGCAGCCAAGACATCAATGAGCAGTTCTTC	CASSQDINEQFF
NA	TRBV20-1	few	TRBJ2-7	TGCAGTGCTGATCTCGGGGGGCGACAGTACTTC	CSADLGGRQYF
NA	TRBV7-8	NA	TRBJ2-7	TGTGCCAGCAGCTTAGTCCCGACGGGACAACCCTACGAGCAGTACTTC	CASSLVPTGQPYEQYF
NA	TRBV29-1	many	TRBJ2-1	TGCAGCGTTATATTATCGGGTCTTGAGCAGTTCTTC	CSVILSGLEQFF
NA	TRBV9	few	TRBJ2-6	TGTGCCAGCAGCAATCCAGCGAGCTCTGGGGCCAACGTCCTGACTTTC	CASSNPASSGANVLTF
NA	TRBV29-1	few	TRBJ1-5	TGCAGCGTTGCGTCAGGGAACCGCGGCAATCAGCCCCAGCATTTT	CSVASGNRGNQPQHF
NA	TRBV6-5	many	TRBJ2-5	TGTGCCAGCAAACTCTGGACAGCCCAAGAGACCCAGTACTTC	CASKLWTAQETQYF
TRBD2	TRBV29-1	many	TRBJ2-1	TGCAGCGCGCGGGGACTAGCGGGAGTCAATGAGCAGTTCTTC	CSARGLAGVNEQFF
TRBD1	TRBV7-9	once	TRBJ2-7	TGTGCCAGCAGCCCCCGGTTGACAGGGGGTAACGAGCAGTACTTC	CASSPRLTGGNEQYF
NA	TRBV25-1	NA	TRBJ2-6	TGTGCCAGCAGGGGGGGGGACAGCTTGTCTGGGGCCAACGTCCTGACTTTC	CASRGGDSLSGANVLTF
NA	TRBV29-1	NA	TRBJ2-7	TGCAGCGTTTTGGTCGGGACTCAAGCCTACGAGCAGTACTTC	CSVLVGTQAYEQYF
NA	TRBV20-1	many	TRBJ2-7	TGCAGTGCTAGCCTACAGGCACCCTACGAGCAGTACTTC	CSASLQAPYEQYF
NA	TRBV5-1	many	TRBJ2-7	TGCGCCAGCAGCCTGAACAGAGACTACGAGCAGTACTTC	CASSLNRDYEQYF
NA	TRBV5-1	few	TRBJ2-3	TGCGCCAGCAGCTCAGACTATTCCTTCGCAGATACGCAGTATTTT	CASSSDYSFADTQYF
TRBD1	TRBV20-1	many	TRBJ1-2	TGCAGTGCTAGGGGACAGATTTATGGCTACACCTTC	CSARGQIYGYTF
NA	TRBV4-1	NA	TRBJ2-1	TGCGCCAGCAGCCAAGTTCGGACTACCTACAATGAGCAGTTCTTC	CASSQVRTTYNEQFF
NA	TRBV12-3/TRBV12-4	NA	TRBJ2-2	TGTGCCAGCAGTCCCTCTGGCACCGGGGAGCTGTTTTTT	CASSPSGTGELFF
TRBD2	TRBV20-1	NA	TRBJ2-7	TGCAGTGCCTCGGCGACTAGCGGGTTCGAGCAGTACTTC	CSASATSGFEQYF
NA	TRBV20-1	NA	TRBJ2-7	TGCAGTGCTAGAGATATGGCTAGAAGAGCCTACGAGCAGTACTTC	CSARDMARRAYEQYF
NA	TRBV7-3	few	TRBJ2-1	TGTGCCAGCAGCCCGGGACTTACCTACAATGAGCAGTTCTTC	CASSPGLTYNEQFF
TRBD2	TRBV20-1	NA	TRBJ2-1	TGCAGTGCTAGACTTCGGGGGGGCGGGAATGAGCAGTTCTTC	CSARLRGGGNEQFF
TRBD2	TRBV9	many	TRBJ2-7	TGTGCCAGCAGCGTTGGGCTAGCGGGGGGTTCCTACGAGCAGTACTTC	CASSVGLAGGSYEQYF
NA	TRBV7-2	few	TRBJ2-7	TGTGCCAGCAGCCCGCGACTCGCAATCCCCCCCTACGAGCAGTACTTC	CASSPRLAIPPYEQYF
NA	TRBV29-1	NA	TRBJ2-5	TGCAGCGTTTGTTGGATCTGGGACCAAGAGACCCAGTACTTC	CSVCWIWDQETQYF
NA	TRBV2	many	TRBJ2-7	TGTGCCAGCAGTGCTCTAGCGGAGCAGTACTTC	CASSALAEQYF
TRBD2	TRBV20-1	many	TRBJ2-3	TGCAGTGCTAGCGGGGGGGCGGGGAATACGCAGTATTTT	CSASGGAGNTQYF
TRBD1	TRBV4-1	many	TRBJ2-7	TGCGCCAGTGCCTGGACAGGGAGCTCCTACGAGCAGTACTTC	CASAWTGSSYEQYF
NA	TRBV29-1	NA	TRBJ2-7	TGCAGCGTGCTCCAGGGAATACTCTACGAGCAGTACTTC	CSVLQGILYEQYF
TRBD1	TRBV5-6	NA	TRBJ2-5	TGTGCCAGCAGCGCAGCAGGGGGCGGGGAGGAGACCCAGTACTTC	CASSAAGGGEETQYF
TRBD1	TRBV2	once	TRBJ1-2	TGTGCCAGCAGGGACAGGGGGCACTATGGCTACACCTTC	CASRDRGHYGYTF
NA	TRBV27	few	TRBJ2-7	TGTGCCAGCAGTTTAGCGGGACACTCCTACGAGCAGTACTTC	CASSLAGHSYEQYF
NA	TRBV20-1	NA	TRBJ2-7	TGCAGTGCTAGAGGACTAGTAGTCTACGAGCAGTACTTC	CSARGLVVYEQYF
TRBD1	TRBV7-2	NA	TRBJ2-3	TGTGCCAGCAGCGCCCTTTCGGGGACAGCCTACACAGATACGCAGTATTTT	CASSALSGTAYTDTQYF
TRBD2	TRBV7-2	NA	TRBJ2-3	TGTGCCAGCAGCCCTACCTTTCGGGGGGAAGAAGATACGCAGTATTTT	CASSPTFRGEEDTQYF
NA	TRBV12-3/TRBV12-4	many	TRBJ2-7	TGTGCCAGCACTCCGGACATCACAAGCCCCAGAGGCGAGCAGTACTTC	CASTPDITSPRGEQYF
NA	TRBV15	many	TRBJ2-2	TGTGCCACCAGCAGAGTAGCAACAGGGACCGGGGAGCTGTTTTTT	CATSRVATGTGELFF
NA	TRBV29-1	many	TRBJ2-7	TGCAGCGTTGCGGCCCCGGACGTTGCCTACGAGCAGTACTTC	CSVAAPDVAYEQYF
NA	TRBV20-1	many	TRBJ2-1	TGCAGTGCTAGAGATCTGAGACTAGGGATACATGAGCAGTTCTTC	CSARDLRLGIHEQFF
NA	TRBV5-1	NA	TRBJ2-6	TGCGCCAGCAGCTTGGATGGCGGACCTCTGAACTCTGGGGCCAACGTCCTGACTTTC	CASSLDGGPLNSGANVLTF
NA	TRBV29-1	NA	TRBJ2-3	TGCAGCGTCCAAAAGGGCACAGATACGCAGTATTTT	CSVQKGTDTQYF
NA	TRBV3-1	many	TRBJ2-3	TGTGCCAGCAGCCTCCGGGACGGACTAACAGATACGCAGTATTTT	CASSLRDGLTDTQYF